These 8 T cell receptor beta chains originate from one sample sequenced in a study of neurological immune-mediated disorders. Via MiXCR, TCRdb re-called the 5' RACE reads, giving one row per CDR3 protein. The data show roughly 17,000 distinct CDR3 sequences, about 9% seen once. Input material: CD8+ T cells from blood. These receptor sequences come from a man between 50 and 59 years old in good health.

This clonotype was seen ten or more times. The chain combines TRBV10-3 with TRBJ2-7; 8 nucleotides line up with TRBD1. Germline assignment: CDR1 ENHRY and CDR2 SYGVKD. The V segment lost 1 base and the J segment 6 bases; nucleotides outside the gene matches: 14. The CDR3 consists of 17 residues. CDR3 region: CAISEFRDRTSRSEQYF. CDR3 coding DNA: TGTGCCATCAGTGAGTTCAGGGACAGGACTTCTCGGAGCGAGCAGTACTTC.

In this sample, this clonotype turned up many times. CDR3 nucleotide sequence: TGCAGTGCTAGAGAGGTAGAAGTACGGCAGTACTTC. It translates to CSAREVEVRQYF. J is TRBJ2-7 and V is TRBV20-1; D not resolved. Looked up from germline, CDR1 is DFQATT and CDR2 is SNEGSKA (reference sequence). The V end lost 0 bases, the J end lost 9 bases, and 12 bases lay between the germline ends. There are 12 residues in the CDR3.

This clonotype was counted at least ten times. V gene TRBV4-1 combines with J gene TRBJ2-5; the match to TRBD1 covers 9 bases. Germline trimming cut 2 bases from V and 4 bases from J; bases unmatched to any gene: 8. CDR3 length: 16 residues. Looked up from germline, CDR1 is MGHRA and CDR2 is YSYEKL. CDR3 nucleotides: TGCGCCAGCAGCCAAAATCCGGGACAGGGTTTAGAGACCCAGTACTTC. Residues: CASSQNPGQGLETQYF.

This clonotype was seen at least ten times. The chain joins TRBV27 to TRBJ2-7, with 8 nucleotides matching TRBD1. Trimming cost V 3 bases and J 5 bases; bases outside gene matches: 6. CDR1 is MNHEY and CDR2 is SMNVEV in the germline V gene (reference sequence). This CDR3 is built from 14 residues. CDR3 sequence: CASSFSAGGDEQYF. DNA of the CDR3: TGTGCCAGCAGTTTTTCTGCAGGGGGCGACGAGCAGTACTTC.

This clonotype occurred many times. The rearrangement links TRBV5-1 to TRBJ2-7; D remains unclear. Trimming stripped 3 bases from V and 3 bases from J, with 4 bases between. The CDR3 extends over 11 amino acids. CDR1 SGHRS and CDR2 YFSETQ come from the germline V gene. CDR3 bases: TGCGCCAGCAGCTCAGGCTACGAGCAGTACTTC. Its translation is CASSSGYEQYF.

This clonotype has at least ten counts. This chain joins TRBV20-1 and TRBJ2-5; D gene uncertain. CDR1 is DFQATT and CDR2 is SNEGSKA in the germline V gene (reference sequence). This CDR3 is built from 16 residues. The DNA for the CDR3 is TGCAGCCTCCCGCTCGTGAGCTCCATAGGCTGGGAGACCCAGTACTTC. It specifies CSLPLVSSIGWETQYF.

This clonotype was found many times. The chain uses TRBV29-1 and TRBJ2-5; 8 bases line up with TRBD1. This CDR3 region has 14 residues. Unmatched junction bases numbered 8, after V lost 3 bases and J lost 5 bases. Germline assignment: CDR1 SQVTM and CDR2 ANQGSEA. The CDR3 here is CSVDSDRVFETQYF. For the CDR3, the DNA is TGCAGCGTTGACTCGGACAGGGTTTTTGAGACCCAGTACTTC.

At least ten counts were recorded for this clonotype. V is TRBV4-2 and J is TRBJ2-7; D is perhaps TRBD1 or TRBD2 (5 bases each). The germline V and J ends were trimmed by 3 bases and 3 bases, with 21 bases remaining between them. The CDR3 totals 17 residues. Germline V lookup: CDR1 LGHNA, CDR2 YNFKEQ. CDR3 residues: CASSQVPLGRTNYEQYF. The CDR3 DNA follows: TGTGCCAGCAGCCAGGTTCCATTGGGACGGACGAACTACGAGCAGTACTTC.